This T cell receptor (beta chain) is drawn from a study of CD8 T cells in ankylosing spondylitis. Study observations and caveats: Clones linked to the disease showed a CD8+ phenotype. They occurred at relatively low frequencies in peripheral blood. A TCR beta motif of 8 or 9 highly homologous variants appeared characteristic of ankylosing spondylitis blood. Significant enrichment of disease-linked clones was reported in matched ankylosing spondylitis synovial fluid.

CDR1 is MNHNS and CDR2 is SASEGT in the germline V gene. The CDR3 spans 12 residues. A word on this clonotype: Its antigen is unidentified. Mismatch with germline at one junction end may stem from a read error.

Scientists made TCR beta libraries using quantitative 5'-RACE with molecular barcodes. TCRdb redid the calling of the 5' RACE reads with MiXCR, one entry per CDR3 protein. The sample shows about 340,000 distinct CDR3 sequences, roughly 15% of them seen only once. V gene TRBV6-1 combines with J gene TRBJ1-1, with TRBD1 matching 7 bases. The sample comprised blood, either unsorted or a sorted T cell fraction (not recorded which). The receptor comes from a male donor with ankylosing spondylitis or in good health (not recorded which). The CDR3 region is CASSEEGRGRGW. The CDR3 DNA reads TGTGCCAGCAGTGAAGAAGGCAGGGGGAGGGGATGG.